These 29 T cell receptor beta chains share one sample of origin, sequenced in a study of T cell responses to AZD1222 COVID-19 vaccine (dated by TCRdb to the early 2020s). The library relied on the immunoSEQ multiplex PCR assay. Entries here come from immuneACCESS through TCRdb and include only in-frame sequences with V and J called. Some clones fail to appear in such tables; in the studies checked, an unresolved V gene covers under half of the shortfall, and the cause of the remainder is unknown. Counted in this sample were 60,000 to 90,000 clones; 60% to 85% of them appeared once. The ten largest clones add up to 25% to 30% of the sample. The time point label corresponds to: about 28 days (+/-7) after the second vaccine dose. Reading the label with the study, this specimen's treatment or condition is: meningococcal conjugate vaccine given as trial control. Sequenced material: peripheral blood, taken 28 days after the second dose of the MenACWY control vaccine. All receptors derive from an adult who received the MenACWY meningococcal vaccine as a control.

CDR3 nucleotides: TGTGCCAGCAGTCAAGACAGGGATGAGGGCTACGAGCAGTACTTC. Translated, it gives CASSQDRDEGYEQYF. V is TRBV5-6 and J is TRBJ2-7, with 7 bases identical to TRBD1. Trimming at V came to 5 bases and at J to 3 bases, leaving 11 bases not matched to a gene. In germline, CDR1 is SGHDT, CDR2 YYEEEE. The CDR3 is 15 residues long.

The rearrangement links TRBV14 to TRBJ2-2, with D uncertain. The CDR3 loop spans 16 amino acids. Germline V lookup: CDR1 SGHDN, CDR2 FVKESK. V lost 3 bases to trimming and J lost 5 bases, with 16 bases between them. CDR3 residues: CASSHGLGGRTGELFF. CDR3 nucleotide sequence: TGTGCCAGCAGCCATGGGCTAGGTGGACGGACCGGGGAGCTGTTTTTT.

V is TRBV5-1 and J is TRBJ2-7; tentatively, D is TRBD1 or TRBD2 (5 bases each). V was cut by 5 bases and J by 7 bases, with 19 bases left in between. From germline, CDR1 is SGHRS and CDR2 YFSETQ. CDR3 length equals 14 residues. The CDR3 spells CASSPGPSSTEQYF. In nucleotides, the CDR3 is TGCGCCAGCAGTCCGGGACCTTCCTCTACGGAGCAGTACTTC. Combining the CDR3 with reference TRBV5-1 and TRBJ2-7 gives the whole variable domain KAGVTQTPRYLIKTRGQQVTLSCSPISGHRSVSWYQQTPGQGLQFLFEYFSETQRNKGNFPGRFSGRQFSNSRSEMNVSTLELGDSALYLCASSPGPSSTEQYFGPGTRLTVT.

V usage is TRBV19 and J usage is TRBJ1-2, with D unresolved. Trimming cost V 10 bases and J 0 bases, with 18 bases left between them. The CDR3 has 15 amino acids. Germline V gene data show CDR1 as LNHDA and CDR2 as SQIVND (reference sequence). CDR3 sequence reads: CATLNSGSPNYGYTF. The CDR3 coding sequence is TGTGCCACCTTAAATTCAGGATCCCCTAACTATGGCTACACCTTC. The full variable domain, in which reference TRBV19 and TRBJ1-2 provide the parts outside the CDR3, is DGGITQSPKYLFRKEGQNVTLSCEQNLNHDAMYWYRQDPGQGLRLIYYSQIVNDFQKGDIAEGYSVSREKKESFPLTVTSAQKNPTAFYLCATLNSGSPNYGYTFGSGTRLTVV.

This chain's CDR3 is CASSPGQTYTGELFF. Written as DNA, the CDR3 is TGTGCCAGTAGTCCGGGACAGACGTACACCGGGGAGCTGTTTTTT. This chain joins TRBV19 and TRBJ2-2; 7 nucleotides line up with TRBD1. After removal of 5 bases from V and 3 bases from J, the junction contained 6 bases not matched to a gene. This CDR3 is 15 amino acids long. Germline lookup yields CDR1 LNHDA and CDR2 SQIVND (reference sequence).

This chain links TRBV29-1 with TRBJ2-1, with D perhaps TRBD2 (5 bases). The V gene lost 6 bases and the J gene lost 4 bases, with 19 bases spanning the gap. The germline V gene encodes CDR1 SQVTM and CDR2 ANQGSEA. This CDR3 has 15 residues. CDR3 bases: TGCAGCGTGGAGCTTCTAGCAGCTGGGTACAATGAGCAGTTCTTC. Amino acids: CSVELLAAGYNEQFF.

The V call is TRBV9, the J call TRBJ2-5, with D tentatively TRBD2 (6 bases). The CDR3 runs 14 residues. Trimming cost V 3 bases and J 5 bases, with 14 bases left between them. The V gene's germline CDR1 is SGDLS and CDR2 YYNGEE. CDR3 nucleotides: TGTGCCAGCAGCGCCGAGACTAGAGGGGAGACCCAGTACTTC. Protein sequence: CASSAETRGETQYF.

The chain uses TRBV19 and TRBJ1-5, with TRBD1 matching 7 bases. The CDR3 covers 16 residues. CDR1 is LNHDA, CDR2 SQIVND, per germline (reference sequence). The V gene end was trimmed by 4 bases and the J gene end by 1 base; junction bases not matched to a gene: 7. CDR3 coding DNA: TGTGCCAGTAGTACCTCGACAGGGCCGAGCAATCAGCCCCAGCATTTT. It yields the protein CASSTSTGPSNQPQHF.

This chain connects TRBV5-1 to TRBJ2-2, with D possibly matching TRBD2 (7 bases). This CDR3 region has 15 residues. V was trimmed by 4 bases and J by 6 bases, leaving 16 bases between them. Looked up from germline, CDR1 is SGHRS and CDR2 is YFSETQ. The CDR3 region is CASSEGAGQAGELFF. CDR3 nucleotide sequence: TGCGCCAGCAGCGAGGGAGCGGGACAAGCCGGGGAGCTGTTTTTT.

The DNA for the CDR3 is TGTGCCAGCAGTATGTTAGGCAGACAGCCCCAGCATTTT. This sequence encodes CASSMLGRQPQHF. This chain joins TRBV12-3 or TRBV12-4 and TRBJ1-5; D not resolved. V was cut by 5 bases and J by 7 bases, with 12 bases left in between. This CDR3 is 13 amino acids long.

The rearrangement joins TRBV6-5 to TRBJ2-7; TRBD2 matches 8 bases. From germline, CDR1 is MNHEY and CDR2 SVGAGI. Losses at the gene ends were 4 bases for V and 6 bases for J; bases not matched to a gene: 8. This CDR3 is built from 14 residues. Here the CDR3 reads CASSSTSEVVEQYF. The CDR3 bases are TGTGCCAGCAGTTCGACTAGCGAAGTAGTCGAGCAGTACTTC.

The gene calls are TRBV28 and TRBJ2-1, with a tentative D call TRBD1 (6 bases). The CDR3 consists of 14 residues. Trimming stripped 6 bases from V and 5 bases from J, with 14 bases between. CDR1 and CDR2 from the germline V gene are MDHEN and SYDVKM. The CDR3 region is CASRGHGTNNEQFF. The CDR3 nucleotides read TGTGCCAGCAGGGGACACGGAACTAACAATGAGCAGTTCTTC. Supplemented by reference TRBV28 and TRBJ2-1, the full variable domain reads DVKVTQSSRYLVKRTGEKVFLECVQDMDHENMFWYRQDPGLGLRLIYFSYDVKMKEKGDIPEGYSVSREKKERFSLILESASTNQTSMYLCASRGHGTNNEQFFGPGTRLTVL.

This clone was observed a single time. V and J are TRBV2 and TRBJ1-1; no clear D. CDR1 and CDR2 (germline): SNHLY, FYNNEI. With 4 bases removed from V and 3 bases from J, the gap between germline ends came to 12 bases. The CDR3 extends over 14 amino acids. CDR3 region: CASSGRRRDTEAFF. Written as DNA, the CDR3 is TGTGCCAGCAGTGGGCGCCGAAGGGACACTGAAGCTTTCTTT.

The CDR3 loop reads CASRETSEAHEQYF. As DNA, the CDR3 is TGCGCCAGTAGGGAAACTAGCGAGGCCCACGAGCAGTACTTC. V gene TRBV4-3 combines with J gene TRBJ2-7; TRBD2 agrees at 7 bases. The CDR3 is 14 amino acids. Germline trimming cut 9 bases from V and 5 bases from J; bases unmatched to any gene: 13. The germline gives CDR1 LGHNA, CDR2 YSLEER.

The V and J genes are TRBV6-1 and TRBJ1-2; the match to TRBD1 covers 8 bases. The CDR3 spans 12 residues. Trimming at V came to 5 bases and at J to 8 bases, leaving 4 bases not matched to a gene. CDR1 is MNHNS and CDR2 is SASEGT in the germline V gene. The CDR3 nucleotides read TGTGCCAGCAGTTCGACAGGGGAGGGCTACACCTTC. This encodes CASSSTGEGYTF.

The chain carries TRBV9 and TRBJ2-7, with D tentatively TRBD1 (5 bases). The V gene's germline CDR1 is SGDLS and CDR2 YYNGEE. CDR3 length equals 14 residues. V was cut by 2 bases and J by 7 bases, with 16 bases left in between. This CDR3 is CASSVGWSGPEQYF. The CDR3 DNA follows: TGTGCCAGCAGCGTCGGCTGGTCAGGGCCGGAGCAGTACTTC.

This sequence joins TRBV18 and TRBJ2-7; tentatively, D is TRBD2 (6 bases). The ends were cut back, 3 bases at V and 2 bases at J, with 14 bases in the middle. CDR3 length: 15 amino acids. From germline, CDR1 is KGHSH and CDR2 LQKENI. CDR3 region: CASSPSGTPTYEQYF. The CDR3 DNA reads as TGTGCCAGCTCACCCTCCGGGACTCCTACCTACGAGCAGTACTTC. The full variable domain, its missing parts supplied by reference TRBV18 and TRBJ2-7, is NAGVMQNPRHLVRRRGQEARLRCSPMKGHSHVYWYRQLPEEGLKFMVYLQKENIIDESGMPKERFSAEFPKEGPSILRIQQVVRGDSAAYFCASSPSGTPTYEQYFGPGTRLTVT.

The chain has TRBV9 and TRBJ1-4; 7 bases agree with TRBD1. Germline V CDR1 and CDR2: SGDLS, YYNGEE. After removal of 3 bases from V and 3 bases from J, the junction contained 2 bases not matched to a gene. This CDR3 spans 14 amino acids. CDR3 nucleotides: TGTGCCAGCAGCGAGGGGGCGGCTAATGAAAAACTGTTTTTT. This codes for CASSEGAANEKLFF.

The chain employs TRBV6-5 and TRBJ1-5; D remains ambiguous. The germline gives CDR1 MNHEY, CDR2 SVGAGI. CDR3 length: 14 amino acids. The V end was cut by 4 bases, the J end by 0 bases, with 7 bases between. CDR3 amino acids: CASSWGDSNQPQHF. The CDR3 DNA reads TGTGCCAGCAGTTGGGGTGATAGCAATCAGCCCCAGCATTTT.

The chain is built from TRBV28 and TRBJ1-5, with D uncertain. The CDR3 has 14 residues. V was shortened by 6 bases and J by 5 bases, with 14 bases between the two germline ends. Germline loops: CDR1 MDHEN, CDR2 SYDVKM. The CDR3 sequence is CASSPDRLDQPQHF. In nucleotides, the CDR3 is TGTGCCAGCAGCCCGGACCGACTAGATCAGCCCCAGCATTTT.

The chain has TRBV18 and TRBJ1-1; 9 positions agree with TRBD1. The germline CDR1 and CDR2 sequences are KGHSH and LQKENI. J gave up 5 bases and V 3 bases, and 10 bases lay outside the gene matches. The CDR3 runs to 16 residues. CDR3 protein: CASSPGQGQGRTEAFF. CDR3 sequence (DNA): TGTGCCAGCTCACCTGGCCAGGGACAGGGAAGGACTGAAGCTTTCTTT. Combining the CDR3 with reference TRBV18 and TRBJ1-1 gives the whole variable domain NAGVMQNPRHLVRRRGQEARLRCSPMKGHSHVYWYRQLPEEGLKFMVYLQKENIIDESGMPKERFSAEFPKEGPSILRIQQVVRGDSAAYFCASSPGQGQGRTEAFFGQGTRLTVV.

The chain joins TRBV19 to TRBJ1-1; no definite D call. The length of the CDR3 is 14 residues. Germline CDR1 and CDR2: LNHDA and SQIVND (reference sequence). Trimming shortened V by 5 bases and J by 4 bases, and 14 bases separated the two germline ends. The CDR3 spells CASSPTVGITEAFF. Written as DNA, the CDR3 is TGTGCCAGTAGTCCGACGGTTGGGATCACTGAAGCTTTCTTT. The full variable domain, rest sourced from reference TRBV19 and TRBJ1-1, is DGGITQSPKYLFRKEGQNVTLSCEQNLNHDAMYWYRQDPGQGLRLIYYSQIVNDFQKGDIAEGYSVSREKKESFPLTVTSAQKNPTAFYLCASSPTVGITEAFFGQGTRLTVV.

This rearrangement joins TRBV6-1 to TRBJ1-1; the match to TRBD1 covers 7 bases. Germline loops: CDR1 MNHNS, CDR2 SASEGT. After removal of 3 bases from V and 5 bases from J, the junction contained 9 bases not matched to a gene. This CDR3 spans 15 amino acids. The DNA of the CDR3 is TGTGCCAGCAGTGACCTAGGGGGCGCGAGGACTGAAGCTTTCTTT. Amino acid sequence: CASSDLGGARTEAFF.

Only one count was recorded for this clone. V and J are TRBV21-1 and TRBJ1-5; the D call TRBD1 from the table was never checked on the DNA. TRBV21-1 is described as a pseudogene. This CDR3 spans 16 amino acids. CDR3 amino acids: CASNLRGQGLGGPQHF. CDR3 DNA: TGTGCCAGCAACCTTCGGGGACAGGGTCTCGGAGGGCCCCAGCATTTT.

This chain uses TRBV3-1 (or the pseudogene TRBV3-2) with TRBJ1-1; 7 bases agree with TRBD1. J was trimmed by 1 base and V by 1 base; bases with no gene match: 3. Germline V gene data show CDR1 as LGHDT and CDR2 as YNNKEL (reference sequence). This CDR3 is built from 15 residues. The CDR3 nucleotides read TGTGCCAGCAGCCAAGCTTGGACAGGGAACACTGAAGCTTTCTTT. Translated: CASSQAWTGNTEAFF.

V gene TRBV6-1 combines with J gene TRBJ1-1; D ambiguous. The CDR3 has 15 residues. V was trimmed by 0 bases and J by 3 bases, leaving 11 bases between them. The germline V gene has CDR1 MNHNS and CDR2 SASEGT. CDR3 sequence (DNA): TGTGCCAGCAGTGAAGCCGGTGCGGTTTACACTGAAGCTTTCTTT. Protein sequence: CASSEAGAVYTEAFF.

The CDR3 is CASSVGGYTF. The CDR3 bases are TGTGCCAGCAGCGTGGGAGGCTACACCTTC. The chain carries TRBV5-6 and TRBJ1-2; unclear D gene. The CDR3 extends over 10 amino acids. Per germline, CDR1 SGHDT and CDR2 YYEEEE. V dropped 4 bases and J dropped 8 bases, with 6 bases sitting between them.

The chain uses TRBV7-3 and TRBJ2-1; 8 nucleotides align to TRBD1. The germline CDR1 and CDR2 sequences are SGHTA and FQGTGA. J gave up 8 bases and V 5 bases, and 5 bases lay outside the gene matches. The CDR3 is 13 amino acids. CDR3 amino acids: CASSERQGHEQFF. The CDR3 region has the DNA TGTGCCAGCAGCGAACGACAGGGGCATGAGCAGTTCTTC. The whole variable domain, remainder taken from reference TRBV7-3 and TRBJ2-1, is GAGVSQTPSNKVTEKGKYVELRCDPISGHTALYWYRQSLGQGPEFLIYFQGTGAADDSGLPNDRFFAVRPEGSVSTLKIQRTERGDSAVYLCASSERQGHEQFFGPGTRLTVL.

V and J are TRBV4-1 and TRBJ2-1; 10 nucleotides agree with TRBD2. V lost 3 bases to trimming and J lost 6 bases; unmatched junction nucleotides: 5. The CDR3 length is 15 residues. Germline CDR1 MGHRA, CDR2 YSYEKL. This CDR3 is CASSQASGSTNEQFF. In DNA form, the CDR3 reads TGCGCCAGCAGCCAGGCTAGCGGGAGTACCAATGAGCAGTTCTTC.